A single sample gave rise to the 21 T cell receptor beta chains below, sequenced in a study of blood T cell repertoires in COVID-19. Repertoires were generated with immunoSEQ multiplex PCR, while TCRdb's copy carries only in-frame clones and drops some. The sample lists approximately 210,000 clones, more than 80% occurring once. The sample comprised peripheral blood. Receptors originate from a young man who had recovered from COVID-19.

V and J are TRBV10-1 and TRBJ1-2; TRBD1 is a possible D gene (5 bases). This CDR3 comprises 12 residues. The germline V gene encodes CDR1 WNHNN and CDR2 SYGVQD (reference sequence). V lost 6 bases, J lost 2 bases, and 7 bases lay in between. In nucleotides, the CDR3 is TGCGCCAGCAGAACAGGAAACTATGGCTACACCTTC. Translation: CASRTGNYGYTF.

This clone showed up just a few times. The rearrangement uses TRBV11-2 and TRBJ1-5; D is unresolved. There are 15 residues in the CDR3. Looked up from germline, CDR1 is SGHAT and CDR2 is FQNNGV. The V gene lost 0 bases and the J gene lost 2 bases, with 8 bases spanning the gap. CDR3 amino acids: CASSLDPLGNQPQHF. DNA for the CDR3: TGTGCCAGCAGCTTAGACCCCCTCGGCAATCAGCCCCAGCATTTT.

The chain combines TRBV3-1 (or the pseudogene TRBV3-2) with TRBJ1-1; D is possibly TRBD1 (6 bases). V dropped 2 bases and J dropped 0 bases, with 13 bases sitting between them. The CDR3 runs to 16 residues. Germline loops: CDR1 LGHDT, CDR2 YNNKEL (reference sequence). In DNA, the CDR3 is TGTGCCAGCAGCCAAACCCCGGGACACTTGAACACTGAAGCTTTCTTT. It specifies CASSQTPGHLNTEAFF.

The chain uses TRBV7-2 and TRBJ2-3, with D uncertain. This CDR3 is built from 16 residues. Trimming left V 5 bases short and J 2 bases short, with 17 bases between. Germline CDR1 and CDR2: SGHTA and FQGNSA. CDR3 residues: CASSVRREVYTDTQYF. In DNA form, the CDR3 reads TGTGCCAGCAGCGTCCGACGTGAGGTTTACACAGATACGCAGTATTTT.

The J gene is TRBJ2-5, the V gene TRBV19, with a weak D call TRBD1 (6 bases). The CDR3 spans 15 residues. From germline, CDR1 is LNHDA and CDR2 SQIVND (reference sequence). Deletions cut 5 bases from V and 4 bases from J, with 17 bases between. In DNA, the CDR3 is TGTGCCAGTAGTGCTACGAGGACAGAGGGAGAGACCCAGTACTTC. Protein product: CASSATRTEGETQYF.

This clone appeared a single time. V gene TRBV9 combines with J gene TRBJ1-3; the D gene is possibly TRBD1 (6 bases). Trimming cost V 0 bases and J 7 bases, with 11 bases left between them. The CDR3 runs to 14 residues. CDR1 and CDR2 (germline): SGDLS, YYNGEE. CDR3 protein: CASSVGGGWNTIYF. As DNA, the CDR3 is TGTGCCAGCAGCGTAGGGGGGGGCTGGAACACCATATATTTT.

The V and J genes are TRBV4-1 and TRBJ1-1; TRBD1 aligns across 8 bases. The J segment lost 4 bases and the V segment lost 5 bases, leaving 3 bases of the junction unmatched. This CDR3 is built from 13 residues. Germline V gene data show CDR1 as MGHRA and CDR2 as YSYEKL. CDR3 sequence reads: CASSFTGGTEAFF. In nucleotides, the CDR3 is TGCGCCAGCAGCTTCACAGGGGGCACTGAAGCTTTCTTT.

The chain has TRBV25-1 and TRBJ2-5, with 9 nucleotides matching TRBD1. CDR3 length: 13 residues. Looked up from germline, CDR1 is MGHDK and CDR2 is SYGVNS. V lost 5 bases and J lost 4; bases outside the gene matches: 2. CDR3 sequence (DNA): TGTGCCAGCAGTACAGGGGGCGTAGAGACCCAGTACTTC. As protein: CASSTGGVETQYF. Supplemented by reference TRBV25-1 and TRBJ2-5, the full variable domain reads EADIYQTPRYLVIGTGKKITLECSQTMGHDKMYWYQQDPGMELHLIHYSYGVNSTEKGDLSSESTVSRIRTEHFPLTLESARPSHTSQYLCASSTGGVETQYFGPGTRLLVL.

The chain employs TRBV6-2 or TRBV6-3 and TRBJ2-7, with a possible D match to TRBD2 (6 bases). The CDR3 is 13 amino acids. V gave up 6 bases and J gave up 7 bases, with 16 bases separating them. Germline CDR1 MNHEY, CDR2 SVGEGT. The CDR3 DNA reads TGTGCCAGCAGCCCAACTAGCCTCTGGGAGCAGTACTTC. Protein product: CASSPTSLWEQYF.

The chain carries TRBV19 and TRBJ2-7, with D possibly matching TRBD2 (7 bases). Trimming took off 5 bases at V and 5 bases at J, with 22 bases between the two ends. CDR3 length: 16 residues. Germline V gene sequence: CDR1 LNHDA, CDR2 SQIVND (reference sequence). CDR3 in amino acids: CASSAVGPGGRNEQYF. The CDR3 bases are TGTGCCAGTAGTGCAGTGGGGCCCGGGGGGCGCAACGAGCAGTACTTC.

V usage is TRBV21-1 and J usage is TRBJ1-5; TRBD1 was called by the table and not checked on the DNA. TRBV21-1 is termed a pseudogene. The CDR3 has 15 amino acids. The CDR3 region is CASSKENRAHQPQHF. Here the CDR3 DNA reads TGTGCCAGCAGCAAAGAGAACAGGGCCCATCAGCCCCAGCATTTT.

This chain links TRBV3-1 (or the pseudogene TRBV3-2) with TRBJ1-4; D gene uncertain. Deletions cut 0 bases from V and 7 bases from J, with 3 bases between. There are 12 residues in the CDR3. Germline values: CDR1 LGHDT, CDR2 YNNKEL (reference sequence). This chain's CDR3 is CASSQDGEKLFF. In DNA, the CDR3 is TGTGCCAGCAGCCAAGACGGTGAAAAACTGTTTTTT.

The rearrangement joins TRBV12-3 or TRBV12-4 to TRBJ2-7; maybe TRBD1 (5 bases). CDR3 size: 13 residues. Trimming removed 5 bases at V and 5 bases at J, with 13 bases between. The CDR3 nucleotides read TGTGCCAGCAGTCTCGTCAGGGCGGACGAGCAGTACTTC. It specifies CASSLVRADEQYF.

V is TRBV6-5 and J is TRBJ2-4; D is unresolved. Per germline, CDR1 MNHEY and CDR2 SVGAGI. Trimming left V 6 bases short and J 9 bases short, with 9 bases between. This CDR3 region has 11 residues. In DNA form, the CDR3 reads TGTGCCAGCAGAGATCTGGCCATTCAGTACTTC. This encodes CASRDLAIQYF.

Comments on this clone: The junction and the germline gene differ at one end; a read error may be behind it. This chain joins TRBV7-9 and TRBJ2-4; 8 bases map to TRBD2. Germline CDR1 is SEHNR and CDR2 is FQNEAQ (reference sequence). The CDR3 has 15 amino acids. In nucleotides, the CDR3 is TGTGCCAGCACCTTAGCGGGACTAGCCAAAAACATTCAGTACTTC. This codes for CASTLAGLAKNIQYF.

The J gene is TRBJ1-1, the V gene TRBV4-2; D might be TRBD1 (6 bases). Between the trimmed V and J ends, which lost 0 bases and 5 bases, there was a span of 13 bases. The V gene's germline CDR1 is LGHNA and CDR2 YNFKEQ. This CDR3 contains 15 residues. In nucleotides, the CDR3 is TGTGCCAGCAGCCAAGAGGGGGGGCAGGGGACTGAAGCTTTCTTT. Protein: CASSQEGGQGTEAFF.

The gene calls are TRBV11-3 and TRBJ2-7, with D possibly TRBD1 on 6 matching bases. The V end lost 4 bases, the J end lost 4 bases, and 17 bases lay between the germline ends. This CDR3 spans 15 amino acids. CDR1 and CDR2 from the germline V gene are SGHNT and YENEEA. The DNA for the CDR3 is TGTGCCAGCAGCTCCCAACAGGGCCCAATTTACGAGCAGTACTTC. Protein sequence: CASSSQQGPIYEQYF.

This chain joins TRBV28 and TRBJ2-5; D not certain. The CDR3 contains 14 residues. V lost 4 bases and J lost 4, with 13 bases in between. CDR1 is MDHEN and CDR2 is SYDVKM in the germline V gene. The CDR3 region has the DNA TGTGCCAGCAGTTCCCGTGGGTGGAGAGAGACCCAGTACTTC. Its protein product is CASSSRGWRETQYF.

The J gene is TRBJ2-3, the V gene TRBV9; D may be TRBD2 (5 bases). V lost 0 bases, J lost 6 bases, and 11 bases lay in between. The V gene's germline CDR1 is SGDLS and CDR2 YYNGEE. The CDR3 is made up of 14 amino acids. The CDR3 is CASSVDYPGDTQYF. DNA of the CDR3: TGTGCCAGCAGCGTAGACTACCCGGGGGATACGCAGTATTTT.

This rearrangement joins TRBV10-3 to TRBJ2-1; the D is unclear. The ends were cut back, 6 bases at V and 6 bases at J, with 6 bases in the middle. The CDR3 contains 11 residues. Germline V lookup: CDR1 ENHRY, CDR2 SYGVKD. The CDR3 DNA reads as TGTGCCATCAGAGTCGGCAATGAGCAGTTCTTC. This encodes CAIRVGNEQFF.

This chain connects TRBV4-1 to TRBJ2-2; D call uncertain. Germline V gene sequence: CDR1 MGHRA, CDR2 YSYEKL. V shed 2 bases and J shed 1 base, with 8 bases lying between them. This CDR3 has 15 amino acids. The CDR3 bases are TGCGCCAGCAGCCAATCCCCAGGGAACACCGGGGAGCTGTTTTTT. Translation: CASSQSPGNTGELFF.